These T cell receptor beta chains were read from a single sample in a study of shared T cell receptors in the human thymus. Sequencing used immunoSEQ multiplex PCR; TCRdb keeps in-frame clones, though not all of them. The data hold over 350,000 clones, with more than 85% observed a single time. Material for sequencing was thymocytes. Receptor source: a human donor. Each CDR3 is given with its conserved first and last residue. D genes are given only for firm matches. Expanded clones get a size class; other rows say once, few or many, or leave the size out.

NA,TRBJ2-5,TRBV19,NA,TGTGCCACTAGGGGAGAGACCCAGTACTTC,CATRGETQYF
TRBD1,TRBJ2-1,TRBV5-1,NA,TGCGCCAGCAGCCCCCGGGACAGGGGATTCAATGAGCAGTTCTTC,CASSPRDRGFNEQFF
NA,TRBJ1-1,TRBV5-1,NA,TGCGCCAGCGGCAGCCGCATTGCTGAAGCTTTCTTT,CASGSRIAEAFF
TRBD2,TRBJ2-3,TRBV7-9,NA,TGTGCCAGCAGCTCCCCTAGCGGGAGGTCCTCCACAGATACGCAGTATTTT,CASSSPSGRSSTDTQYF
TRBD1,TRBJ2-5,TRBV6-4,NA,TGTGCCAGCAGGGAGGACAGGGCCGAGGAGACCCAGTACTTC,CASREDRAEETQYF
NA,TRBJ1-4,TRBV4-3,NA,TGCGCCAGCAGCCAAGAGGGGGCGAGTAATGAAAAACTGTTTTTT,CASSQEGASNEKLFF
NA,TRBJ2-1,TRBV14,NA,TGTGCCAGCAGCCAGGACGGGACAACCTACAATGAGCAGTTCTTC,CASSQDGTTYNEQFF
NA,TRBJ2-1,TRBV5-4,NA,TGTGCCAGCAGCTGCGACGGAGCCTACAATGAGCAGTTCTTC,CASSCDGAYNEQFF
NA,TRBJ2-7,TRBV4-3,NA,TGCGCCAGCAGCCAAGTCTATCCCCATTTGGAGCGTTCCGGGTACGAGCAGTACTTC,CASSQVYPHLERSGYEQYF
NA,TRBJ2-1,TRBV27,NA,TGTGCCAGCAGGTCGCGGGTGGGGGAGCAGTTCTTC,CASRSRVGEQFF
TRBD2,TRBJ2-7,TRBV28,NA,TGTGCCAGCAGTTCCCTTTGGGCTAGCGGATCCTACGAGCAGTACTTC,CASSSLWASGSYEQYF
TRBD1,TRBJ2-7,TRBV5-1,NA,TGCGCCAGCAGCTTGGTGACAGGGCCATACGAGCAGTACTTC,CASSLVTGPYEQYF
NA,TRBJ1-4,TRBV25-1,NA,TGTGCCAGCAGTGAACCCCGGGACGTTCCAACTAATGAAAAACTGTTTTTT,CASSEPRDVPTNEKLFF
TRBD2,TRBJ2-3,TRBV19,NA,TGTGCCAGTAGCCGACTAGCGGTCACAGATACGCAGTATTTT,CASSRLAVTDTQYF
NA,TRBJ2-2,TRBV9,NA,TGTGCCAGCAGCGTAGCGGGAGATACCGGGGAGCTGTTTTTT,CASSVAGDTGELFF
NA,TRBJ2-7,TRBV27,once,TGTGCCAGCAGTCCCGACGGACTACCAACCTACGAGCAGTACTTC,CASSPDGLPTYEQYF
NA,TRBJ2-2,TRBV19,NA,TGTGCCAGTAGTATATCAGGTAGCGGGGAGCTGTTTTTT,CASSISGSGELFF